The 3 T cell receptor beta chains reported below all come from one sample, sequenced in a study of cytomegalovirus exposure and HLA in healthy donors. Researchers ran the PCR with 60 Vbeta and 13 Jbeta primers. TCRdb keeps only in-frame clones here, not all; method: immunoSEQ multiplex PCR. Recorded for this sample: about 140,000 clones. The source material was PBMCs. All receptors come from a male donor in good health and CMV-seronegative.

The V gene is TRBV5-6, the J gene TRBJ1-2; a weak D match, TRBD1 (5 bases). This CDR3 is 15 amino acids long. Trimming pared 4 bases from V and 4 bases from J, leaving 17 bases between. The germline gives CDR1 SGHDT, CDR2 YYEEEE. The CDR3: CASSPQAGPTYGYTF. The CDR3 nucleotides are TGTGCCAGCAGCCCTCAGGCGGGGCCCACCTATGGCTACACCTTC.

The gene calls are TRBV19 and TRBJ1-6; D is possibly TRBD1 (6 bases). V shed 7 bases and J shed 10 bases, with 17 bases lying between them. This CDR3 is built from 14 residues. The germline gives CDR1 LNHDA, CDR2 SQIVND (reference sequence). CDR3 residues: CASTPTGKGSPLHF. The CDR3 DNA follows: TGTGCCAGTACCCCAACAGGGAAAGGATCACCCCTCCACTTT. The full variable domain, its missing parts supplied by reference TRBV19 and TRBJ1-6, is DGGITQSPKYLFRKEGQNVTLSCEQNLNHDAMYWYRQDPGQGLRLIYYSQIVNDFQKGDIAEGYSVSREKKESFPLTVTSAQKNPTAFYLCASTPTGKGSPLHFGNGTRLTVT.

The chain uses TRBV7-6 and TRBJ1-6; 7 bases are shared with TRBD1. Germline V lookup: CDR1 SGHVS, CDR2 FNYEAQ. V lost 3 bases, J lost 10 bases, and 6 bases stayed unmatched. The CDR3 loop spans 14 amino acids. CDR3 sequence: CASSFIRDRSPLHF. Here the CDR3 DNA reads TGTGCCAGCAGCTTTATCCGGGACAGATCACCCCTCCACTTT.